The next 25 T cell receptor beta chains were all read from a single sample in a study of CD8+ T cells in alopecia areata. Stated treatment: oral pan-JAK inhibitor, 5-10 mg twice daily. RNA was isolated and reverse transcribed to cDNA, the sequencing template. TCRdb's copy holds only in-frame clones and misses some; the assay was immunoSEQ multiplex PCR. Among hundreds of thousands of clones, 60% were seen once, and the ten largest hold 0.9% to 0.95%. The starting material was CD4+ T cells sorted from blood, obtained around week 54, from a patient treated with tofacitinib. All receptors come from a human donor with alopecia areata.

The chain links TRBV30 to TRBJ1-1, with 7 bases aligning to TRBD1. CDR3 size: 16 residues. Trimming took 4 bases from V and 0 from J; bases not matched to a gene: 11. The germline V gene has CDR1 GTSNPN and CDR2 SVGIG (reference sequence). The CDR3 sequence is CAWKKEGTAMNTEAFF. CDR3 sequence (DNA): TGTGCCTGGAAGAAGGAAGGGACAGCAATGAACACTGAAGCTTTCTTT.

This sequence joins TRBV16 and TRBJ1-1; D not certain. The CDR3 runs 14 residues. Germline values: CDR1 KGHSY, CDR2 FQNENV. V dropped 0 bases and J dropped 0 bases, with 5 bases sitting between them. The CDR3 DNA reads TGTGCCAGCAGCCAATCTGGATTGAACACTGAAGCTTTCTTT. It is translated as CASSQSGLNTEAFF.

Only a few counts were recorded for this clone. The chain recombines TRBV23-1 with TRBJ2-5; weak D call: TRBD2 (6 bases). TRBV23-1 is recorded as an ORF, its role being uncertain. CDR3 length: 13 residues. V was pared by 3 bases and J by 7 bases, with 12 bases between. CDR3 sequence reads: CASSQRDPGTQYF. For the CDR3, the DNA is TGCGCCAGCAGTCAGCGGGACCCCGGGACCCAGTACTTC.

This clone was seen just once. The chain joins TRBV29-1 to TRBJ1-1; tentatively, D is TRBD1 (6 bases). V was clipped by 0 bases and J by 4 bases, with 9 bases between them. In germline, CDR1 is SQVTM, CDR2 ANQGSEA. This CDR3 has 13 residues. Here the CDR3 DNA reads TGCAGCGTTGAAGAAGGGGGACTCACTGAAGCTTTCTTT. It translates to CSVEEGGLTEAFF.

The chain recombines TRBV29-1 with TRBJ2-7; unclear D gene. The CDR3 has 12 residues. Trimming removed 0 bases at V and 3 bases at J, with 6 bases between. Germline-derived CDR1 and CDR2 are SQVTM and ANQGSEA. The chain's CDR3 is CSVEDPGYEQYF. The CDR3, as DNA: TGCAGCGTTGAAGATCCCGGCTACGAGCAGTACTTC.

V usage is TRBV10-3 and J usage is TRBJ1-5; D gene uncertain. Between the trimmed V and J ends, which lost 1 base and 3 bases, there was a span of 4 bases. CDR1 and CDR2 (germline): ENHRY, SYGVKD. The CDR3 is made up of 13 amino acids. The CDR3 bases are TGTGCCATCAGTGAGTTAGTCAATCAGCCCCAGCATTTT. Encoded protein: CAISELVNQPQHF.

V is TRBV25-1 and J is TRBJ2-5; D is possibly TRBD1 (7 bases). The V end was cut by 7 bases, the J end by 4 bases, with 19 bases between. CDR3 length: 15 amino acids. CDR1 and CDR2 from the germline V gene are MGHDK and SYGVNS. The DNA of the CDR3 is TGTGCCAGCACACGCACCGGGACAGCGGGAGAGACCCAGTACTTC. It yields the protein CASTRTGTAGETQYF.

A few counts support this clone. CDR3 sequence reads: CASSQDHNQPQHF. CDR3 in DNA: TGCGCCAGCAGCCAAGATCACAATCAGCCCCAGCATTTT. The chain has TRBV4-1 and TRBJ1-5; D unclear. V was shortened by 0 bases and J by 3 bases, with 3 bases between the two germline ends. The germline V gene encodes CDR1 MGHRA and CDR2 YSYEKL. The CDR3 runs to 13 residues.

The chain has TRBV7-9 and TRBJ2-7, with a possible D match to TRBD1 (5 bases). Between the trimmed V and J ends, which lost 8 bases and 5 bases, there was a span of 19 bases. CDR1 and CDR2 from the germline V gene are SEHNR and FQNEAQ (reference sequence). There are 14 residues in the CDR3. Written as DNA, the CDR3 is TGTGCCAGCGATTTGTGGCAGGGCCCCCACGAGCAGTACTTC. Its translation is CASDLWQGPHEQYF.

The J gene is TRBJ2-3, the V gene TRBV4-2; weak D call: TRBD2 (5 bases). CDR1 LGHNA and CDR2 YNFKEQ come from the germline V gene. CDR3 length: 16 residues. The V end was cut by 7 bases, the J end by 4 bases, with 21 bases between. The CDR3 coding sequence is TGTGCCAGCATGTCTTTGGAGGTAGCCGGCCCAGATACGCAGTATTTT. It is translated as CASMSLEVAGPDTQYF.

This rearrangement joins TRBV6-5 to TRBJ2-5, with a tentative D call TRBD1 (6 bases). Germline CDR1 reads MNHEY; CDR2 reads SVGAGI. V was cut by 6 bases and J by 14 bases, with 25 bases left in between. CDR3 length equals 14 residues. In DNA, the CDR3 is TGTGCCAGCAGAAAAACCACTGCTCGGGACACCGCATACTTC. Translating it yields CASRKTTARDTAYF.

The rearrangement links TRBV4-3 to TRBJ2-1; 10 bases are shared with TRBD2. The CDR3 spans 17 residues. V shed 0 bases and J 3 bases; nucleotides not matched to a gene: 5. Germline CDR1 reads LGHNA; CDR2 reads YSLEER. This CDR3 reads CASSQDRGTSDYNEQFF. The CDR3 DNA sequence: TGCGCCAGCAGCCAAGATCGAGGGACTAGCGACTACAATGAGCAGTTCTTC.

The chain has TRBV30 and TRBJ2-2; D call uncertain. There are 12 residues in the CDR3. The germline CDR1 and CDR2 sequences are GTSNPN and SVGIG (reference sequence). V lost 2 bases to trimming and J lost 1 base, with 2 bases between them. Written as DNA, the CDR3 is TGTGCCTGGAGTCGGAACACCGGGGAGCTGTTTTTT. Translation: CAWSRNTGELFF.

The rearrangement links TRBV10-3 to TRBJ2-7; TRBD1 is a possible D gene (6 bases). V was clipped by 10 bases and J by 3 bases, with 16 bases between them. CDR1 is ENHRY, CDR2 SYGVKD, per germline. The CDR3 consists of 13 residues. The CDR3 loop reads CATEADRSYEQYF. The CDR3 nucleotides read TGTGCCACCGAGGCTGACAGGAGCTACGAGCAGTACTTC.

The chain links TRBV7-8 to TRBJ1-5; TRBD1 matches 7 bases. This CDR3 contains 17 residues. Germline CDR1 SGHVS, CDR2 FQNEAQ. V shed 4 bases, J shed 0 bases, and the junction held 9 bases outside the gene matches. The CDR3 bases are TGTGCCAGCAGCTGGCCGACAGGGCCCCTTAGCAATCAGCCCCAGCATTTT. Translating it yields CASSWPTGPLSNQPQHF. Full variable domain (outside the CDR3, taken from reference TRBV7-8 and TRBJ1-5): GAGVSQSPRYKVAKRGQDVALRCDPISGHVSLFWYQQALGQGPEFLTYFQNEAQLDKSGLPSDRFFAERPEGSVSTLKIQRTQQEDSAVYLCASSWPTGPLSNQPQHFGDGTRLSIL.

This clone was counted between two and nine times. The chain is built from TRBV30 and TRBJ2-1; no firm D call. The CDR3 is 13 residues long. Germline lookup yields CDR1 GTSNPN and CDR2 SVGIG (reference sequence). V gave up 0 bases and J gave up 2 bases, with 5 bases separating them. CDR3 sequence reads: CAWSVMPYNEQFF. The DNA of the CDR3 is TGTGCCTGGAGTGTAATGCCCTACAATGAGCAGTTCTTC. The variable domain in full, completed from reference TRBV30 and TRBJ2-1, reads SQTIHQWPATLVQPVGSPLSLECTVEGTSNPNLYWYRQAAGRGLQLLFYSVGIGQISSEVPQNLSASRPQDRQFILSSKKLLLSDSGFYLCAWSVMPYNEQFFGPGTRLTVL.

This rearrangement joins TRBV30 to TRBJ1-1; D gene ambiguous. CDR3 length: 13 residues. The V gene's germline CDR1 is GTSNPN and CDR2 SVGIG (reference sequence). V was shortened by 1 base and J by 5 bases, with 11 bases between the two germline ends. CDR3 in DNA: TGTGCCTGGAGTGAATTTAGCGGGACTGAAGCTTTCTTT. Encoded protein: CAWSEFSGTEAFF.

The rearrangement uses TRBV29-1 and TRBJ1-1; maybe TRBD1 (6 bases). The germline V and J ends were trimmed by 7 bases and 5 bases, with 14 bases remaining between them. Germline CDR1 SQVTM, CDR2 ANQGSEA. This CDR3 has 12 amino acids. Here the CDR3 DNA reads TGCAGCGCCCGAGGGGGAGCGACTGAAGCTTTCTTT. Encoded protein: CSARGGATEAFF.

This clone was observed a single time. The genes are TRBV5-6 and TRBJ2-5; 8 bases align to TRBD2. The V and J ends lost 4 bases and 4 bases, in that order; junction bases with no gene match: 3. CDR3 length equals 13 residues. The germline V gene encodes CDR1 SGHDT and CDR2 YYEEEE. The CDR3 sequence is CASSTGLAETQYF. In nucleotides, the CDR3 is TGTGCCAGCAGCACAGGACTAGCAGAGACCCAGTACTTC.

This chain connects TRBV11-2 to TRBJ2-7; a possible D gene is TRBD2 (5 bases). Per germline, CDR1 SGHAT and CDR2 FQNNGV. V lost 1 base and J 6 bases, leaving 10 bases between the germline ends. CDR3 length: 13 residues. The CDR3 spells CASSLGGNAEQYF. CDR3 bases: TGTGCCAGCAGCTTAGGAGGGAACGCCGAGCAGTACTTC.

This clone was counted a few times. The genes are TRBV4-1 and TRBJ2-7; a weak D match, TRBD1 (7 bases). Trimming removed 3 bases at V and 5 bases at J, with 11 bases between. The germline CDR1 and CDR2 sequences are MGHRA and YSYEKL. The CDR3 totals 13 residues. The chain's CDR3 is CASSHDREDEQYF. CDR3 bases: TGCGCCAGCAGCCATGACAGGGAGGACGAGCAGTACTTC.

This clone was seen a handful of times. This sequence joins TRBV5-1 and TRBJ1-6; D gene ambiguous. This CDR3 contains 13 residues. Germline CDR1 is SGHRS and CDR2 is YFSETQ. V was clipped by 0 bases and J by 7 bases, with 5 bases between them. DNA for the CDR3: TGCGCCAGCAGCTTGGACGGGAATTCACCCCTCCACTTT. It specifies CASSLDGNSPLHF.

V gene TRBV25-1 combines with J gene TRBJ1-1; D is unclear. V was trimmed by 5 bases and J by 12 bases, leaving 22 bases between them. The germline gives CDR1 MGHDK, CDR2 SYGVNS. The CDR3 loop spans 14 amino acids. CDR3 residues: CASSLDQAPRTTFF. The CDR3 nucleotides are TGTGCCAGCAGTCTCGATCAGGCCCCACGGACTACTTTCTTT.

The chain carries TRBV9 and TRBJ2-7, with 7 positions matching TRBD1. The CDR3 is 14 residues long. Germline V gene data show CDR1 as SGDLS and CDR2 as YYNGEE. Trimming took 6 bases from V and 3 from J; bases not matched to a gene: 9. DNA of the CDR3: TGTGCCAGCACGAAGGGGGCTTTCGGCTACGAGCAGTACTTC. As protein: CASTKGAFGYEQYF.

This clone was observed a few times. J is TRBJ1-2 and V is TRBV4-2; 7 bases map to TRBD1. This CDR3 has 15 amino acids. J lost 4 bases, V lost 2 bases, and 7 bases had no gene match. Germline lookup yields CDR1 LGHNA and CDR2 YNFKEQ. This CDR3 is CASSQQTGQVYGYTF. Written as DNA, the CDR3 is TGTGCCAGCAGCCAACAGACCGGACAGGTCTATGGCTACACCTTC.